The 5 T cell receptor beta chains reported below all come from one sample, sequenced in a study of T cell clonotyping in hematopoietic cell transplantation. Profiled with immunoSEQ multiplex PCR; TCRdb holds only in-frame clones, not every one. The profile shows approximately 2,000 clones, 89% of them singletons. The sequenced sample was peripheral blood mononuclear cells. These receptors were collected from a middle-aged man in good health. Some clones in this sample may be carry-over from other donors' samples.

The chain joins TRBV7-2 to TRBJ1-6; D is undetermined. The germline V gene has CDR1 SGHTA and CDR2 FQGNSA. V was trimmed by 3 bases and J by 0 bases, leaving 12 bases between them. This CDR3 has 17 amino acids. The CDR3 protein is CASSLDFESSYNSPLHF. In DNA, the CDR3 is TGTGCCAGCAGCTTGGACTTCGAAAGCTCCTATAATTCACCCCTCCACTTT.

The CDR3 region has the DNA TGTGCCAGCAGCGCGAGCCGGGACAGCTACGAGCAGTACTTC. This translates into CASSASRDSYEQYF. This chain connects TRBV5-6 to TRBJ2-7; the match to TRBD1 covers 7 bases. This CDR3 contains 14 residues. V was pared by 4 bases and J by 3 bases, with 7 bases of the junction left unmatched. Germline values: CDR1 SGHDT, CDR2 YYEEEE.

This chain connects TRBV6-5 to TRBJ1-2; possible D gene TRBD1, 5 bases. Trimming left V 0 bases short and J 4 bases short, with 15 bases between. This CDR3 region has 16 residues. The germline V gene has CDR1 MNHEY and CDR2 SVGAGI. CDR3 nucleotide sequence: TGTGCCAGCAGTTACTCGATTGGGGGTGGGGGCTATGGCTACACCTTC. It is translated as CASSYSIGGGGYGYTF.

This clone appeared once. The chain uses TRBV6-1 and TRBJ1-2; D not resolved. This CDR3 is 17 amino acids long. The V and J ends lost 4 bases and 5 bases respectively, with 23 bases between them. CDR1 is MNHNS, CDR2 SASEGT, per germline. CDR3 loop: CASSGETKILGIYGYTF. In DNA form, the CDR3 reads TGTGCCAGCAGTGGGGAGACAAAGATTTTGGGGATTTATGGCTACACCTTC.

V gene TRBV7-3 combines with J gene TRBJ2-1; 8 bases map to TRBD1. Per the germline V gene, CDR1 is SGHTA and CDR2 is FQGTGA. The CDR3 is 12 residues long. V dropped 2 bases and J dropped 9; count of bases not matched to a gene: 0. Here the CDR3 reads CASSLQGAEQFF. The CDR3 DNA reads TGTGCCAGCAGCTTACAGGGGGCTGAGCAGTTCTTC.